The sequence of this T cell receptor (beta chain) was determined in a study of blood T cell repertoires in COVID-19. In the study overall: The origin of the acute and convalescent COVID-19 samples was the United States, Italy and Spain. Nucleic acid was either cDNA or gDNA, and it came from T cells, B-cell-depleted T cells, or PBMCs.

Germline assignment: CDR1 LGHDT and CDR2 YNNKEL (reference sequence). The CDR3 loop spans 15 amino acids. Trimming cost V 0 bases and J 6 bases, with 12 bases left between them. Under the authors' procedure: Reference gene primers were amplified, and this amplification served to estimate nucleated cell counts. The protocol was immunoSEQ multiplex PCR, while the TCRdb copy is restricted to in-frame clones and leaves out a portion. From that table come the V and J calls and clone size; the DNA was used to work out D and trimming. The sample gives 150,000 to 200,000 clones, about 85% of which show up once; about 2.1% is in the top ten.

The source material was peripheral blood. This sequence joins TRBV3-1 (or the pseudogene TRBV3-2) and TRBJ2-1, with D tentatively TRBD2 (5 bases). The sequence was obtained from a man between 70 and 80 years old with active or convalescent COVID-19. CDR3 region: CASSQELVLGNEQFF. DNA for the CDR3: TGTGCCAGCAGCCAAGAACTAGTATTGGGCAATGAGCAGTTCTTC.